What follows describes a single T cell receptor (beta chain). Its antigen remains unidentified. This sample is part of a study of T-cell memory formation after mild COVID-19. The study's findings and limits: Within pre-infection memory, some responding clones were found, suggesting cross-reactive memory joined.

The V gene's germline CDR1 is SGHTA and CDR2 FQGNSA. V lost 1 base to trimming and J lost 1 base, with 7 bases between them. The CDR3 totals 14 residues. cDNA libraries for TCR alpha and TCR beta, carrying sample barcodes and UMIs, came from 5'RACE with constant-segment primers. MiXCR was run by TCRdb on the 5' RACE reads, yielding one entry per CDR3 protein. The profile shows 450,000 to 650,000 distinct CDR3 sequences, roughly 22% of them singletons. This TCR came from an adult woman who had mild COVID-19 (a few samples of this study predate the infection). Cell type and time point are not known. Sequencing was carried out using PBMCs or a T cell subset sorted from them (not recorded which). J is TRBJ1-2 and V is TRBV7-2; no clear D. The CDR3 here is CASSLDRNNYGYTF. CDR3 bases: TGTGCCAGCAGCTTAGATAGGAATAACTATGGCTACACCTTC.